One T cell receptor beta chain is described in this entry. The antigen is undetermined. The sample is drawn from a study of cytomegalovirus exposure and HLA in healthy donors. Whole-study findings and limits: Usually a TCR sequence was rare, but some public TCRs were found in many donors.

The CDR3 length is 11 residues. V dropped 8 bases and J dropped 2 bases, with 7 bases sitting between them. Germline CDR1 reads MGHRA; CDR2 reads YSYEKL. Repertoires were generated with immunoSEQ multiplex PCR, while TCRdb's copy carries only in-frame clones and drops some. Among approximately 160,000 clones, more than 80% were seen once, and the ten largest hold roughly 3%. What was sequenced was PBMCs. This receptor was identified in a woman aged 18-29 years in good health and CMV-seropositive. This chain joins TRBV4-1 and TRBJ2-7; a weak D match, TRBD2 (6 bases). The CDR3 protein is CASRGAYEQYF. In nucleotides, the CDR3 is TGCGCCAGCCGCGGGGCCTACGAGCAGTACTTC.